This T cell receptor beta chain was captured by sequencing in a study of T cell repertoires in ileal Crohn's disease. Produced via immunoSEQ multiplex PCR; TCRdb's table is partial and in-frame only. Of 5,500 to 7,000 clones listed, approximately 95% are singletons. The sequenced material came from ileal tissue. The sequence was collected from an adult with Crohn's disease.

CDR3 coding DNA: TGCGCCAGCAGCCAAGATGCGGGGGGTCTACGCACAGATACGCAGTATTTT. This encodes CASSQDAGGLRTDTQYF. The chain uses TRBV4-3 and TRBJ2-3; 8 bases map to TRBD2. The CDR3 loop spans 17 amino acids. Per germline, CDR1 LGHNA and CDR2 YSLEER. V shed 0 bases, J shed 1 base, and the junction held 6 bases outside the gene matches.